This T cell receptor (beta chain) is drawn from a study of OX40 agonist ivuxolimab in advanced cancers. About the full investigation: Ivuxolimab was an agonistic, fully human IgG2 monoclonal antibody directed against OX40 (CD134), a costimulatory receptor. Patients were allowed to have had prior anti-PD-1, anti-PD-L1 or anti-CTLA-4 therapy, and approximately 40% of the dose-escalation patients had been treated with checkpoint inhibitors. Partial responses occurred in three dose-escalation patients: two with cutaneous melanoma and one with hepatocellular carcinoma. Of the 50 or so patients in dose escalation, about 20 had hepatocellular carcinoma, around 15 had melanoma, 9 had renal cell carcinoma and 9 had head and neck cancer. The dose-escalation cohort was 82.7% male with a mean age of roughly 62 years, ranging from roughly 20 to 85. The purpose of peripheral TCRbeta sequencing was to test whether ivuxolimab changed TCR sequence diversity and led to clonal T-cell expansion. The paper covers the monotherapy dose-escalation part of the phase I ivuxolimab trial, which included N of about 50 patients. Intravenous ivuxolimab was administered to patients every 2 weeks at six dose levels: 0.01, 0.1, 0.3, 1.5, 3 and 10 mg/kg. Paper-wide results and their limitations: Partial responders in the 0.1-3.0 mg/kg groups had among the lowest normalized peripheral clonal expansion, especially among CD8+ T cells. After ivuxolimab, CD8+ T cells had more expanded clones than CD4+ T cells on average. Low levels of normalized T-cell clonal expansion were also shown by some nonresponding patients. Antigen specificity was not determined for the clonally expanded peripheral T cells. Clonal expansion of both CD4+ and CD8+ blood T cells was observed from baseline to week 6 at doses 0.1 to 3.0 mg/kg.

Patients with a history of autoimmune disease or receiving systemic immunosuppression were excluded from the trial. In every dose cohort, peripheral blood was drawn for TCR sequencing at baseline, cycle 4 day 1, and cycle 7 day 1. The samples were taken from a phase I, first-in-human, multicenter, open-label dose-escalation trial of ivuxolimab. Adults with locally advanced or metastatic melanoma, renal cell carcinoma, hepatocellular carcinoma or head and neck squamous cell carcinoma were enrolled in the trial. Before TCR sequencing, CD4+ T cells and CD8+ T cells were sorted from peripheral blood as separate populations. A remark on this clone: It has no known antigen specificity. No much larger clone is present one base from it, and per-base qualities are unavailable.

V has 4 bases trimmed and J has 3 bases trimmed; junction bases matching no gene number 3. The CDR1 and CDR2 encoded by the germline V gene are SGHTA and FQGNSA. Reading from cysteine to phenylalanine, the CDR3 counts 13 amino acids. Only the CDR3 region is kept as DNA, spanning 39 bases read in frame from base 1. Genomic DNA was isolated from the sorted cells so that the TCRbeta CDR3 region could be sequenced. TCRbeta CDR3 regions were sequenced using the immunoSEQ Assay. Not all clones reach the TCRdb copy of this immuneACCESS table, which keeps in-frame sequences only. Checked studies attribute under half of the gap to unresolved V genes and leave the rest unexplained. The sample table lists 71,000 or so clones, 80% of them with a count of one. The top ten clonotypes cover 8.2% of the sample.

The origin of this receptor is an adult with an advanced solid tumor such as melanoma, head and neck, liver or kidney cancer. Sequencing was performed on CD4+ or CD8+ T cells sorted from blood, taken in a trial of the OX40 agonist ivuxolimab. The rearrangement combines TRBV7-2 with TRBJ2-7, with 7 bases in between that match TRBD1. The nucleotides are TGTGCCAGCAGCTGGAGACAGGGCTACGAGCAGTACTTC. Its coded protein is CASSWRQGYEQYF.